These T cell receptor beta chains were read from a single sample in a study of PD-L1 blockade in urothelial cancer. TCRdb's copy holds only in-frame clones and misses some; the assay was immunoSEQ multiplex PCR. The data contain around 66,000 clones, about 90% of them singletons. Source: PBMCs, taken around atezolizumab (anti-PD-L1) treatment. The receptor set was obtained from a man in his 60s with urothelial cancer. Both conserved end residues are part of each CDR3.

J gene: TRBJ1-1; V gene: TRBV19; CDR3 protein: CASSIDRTVMYTEAFF
J gene: TRBJ1-3; V gene: TRBV5-1; CDR3 protein: CASSFSSGSGNTIYF
J gene: TRBJ1-1; V gene: TRBV7-2; CDR3 protein: CASSSQGVAEAFF
J gene: TRBJ1-1; V gene: TRBV27; CDR3 protein: CASSFNRNTEAFF
J gene: TRBJ2-5; V gene: TRBV7-7; CDR3 protein: CASSSLALEETQYF
J gene: TRBJ1-4; V gene: TRBV2; CDR3 protein: CASMSARNEKLFF
J gene: TRBJ2-2; V gene: TRBV5-1; CDR3 protein: CASSSTPGPVGGELFF
J gene: TRBJ1-1; V gene: TRBV7-9; CDR3 protein: CASRLTGNTEAFF
J gene: TRBJ1-2; V gene: TRBV19; CDR3 protein: CASTPPGVHYGYTF
J gene: TRBJ2-3; V gene: TRBV10-3; CDR3 protein: CAISGTGGIDTQYF
J gene: TRBJ1-3; V gene: TRBV10-3; CDR3 protein: CAISVRLAGNTIYF
J gene: TRBJ2-7; V gene: TRBV11-3; CDR3 protein: CASSLLTSISYEQYF
J gene: TRBJ1-1; V gene: TRBV7-3; CDR3 protein: CASSLSLMNTEAFF
J gene: TRBJ2-7; V gene: TRBV5-1; CDR3 protein: CASSRGQGVDEQYF
J gene: TRBJ2-5; V gene: TRBV4-2; CDR3 protein: CASSRRVEETQYF
J gene: TRBJ1-5; V gene: TRBV4-1; CDR3 protein: CASSQSTGVVNQPQHF
J gene: TRBJ2-7; V gene: TRBV6-5; CDR3 protein: CASSYSTSGSYEQYF
J gene: TRBJ1-1; V gene: TRBV2; CDR3 protein: CASNQGDTEAFF
J gene: TRBJ2-3; V gene: TRBV2; CDR3 protein: CASSVLAGGADTQYF
J gene: TRBJ2-7; V gene: TRBV19; CDR3 protein: CASSIGRVYEQYF